This is a list of T cell receptor beta chains from one sample in a study of cytomegalovirus exposure and HLA in healthy donors. Profiling relied on immunoSEQ multiplex PCR, and the TCRdb table lists in-frame clones only, not all of them. This sample has roughly 180,000 clones, with around 85% found just once. Sequencing was performed on PBMCs. All receptors derive from a boy between 2 and 10 years old in good health and CMV-seronegative. Each CDR3 is given with its conserved first and last residue. D genes are given only for firm matches. Some rows mark clone size as missing; the rest say once, few, many or name a class of expanded clone.

j_gene: TRBJ1-5
v_gene: TRBV15
abundance: -
d_gene: TRBD1
CDR3nt: TGTGCCACCAGCAGGTACAGGGGTAGCAATCAGCCCCAGCATTTT
CDR3aa: CATSRYRGSNQPQHF

j_gene: TRBJ2-3
v_gene: TRBV21-1
abundance: -
d_gene: -
CDR3nt: TGTGCCAGCAGCAAAACTTATCCAGGAGGGGGCCCTGGGACAGATACGCAGTATTTT
CDR3aa: CASSKTYPGGGPGTDTQYF

j_gene: TRBJ2-3
v_gene: TRBV7-9
abundance: -
d_gene: TRBD1
CDR3nt: TGTGCCAGCAGCTTCCAGGGGGCTACAGATACGCAGTATTTT
CDR3aa: CASSFQGATDTQYF

j_gene: TRBJ1-1
v_gene: TRBV11-2
abundance: -
d_gene: -
CDR3nt: TGTGCCAGCAGCTTTGGAGGAGGGCCCCCTGAAGCTTTCTTT
CDR3aa: CASSFGGGPPEAFF

j_gene: TRBJ1-1
v_gene: TRBV19
abundance: -
d_gene: -
CDR3nt: TGTGCCAGTAGTATAGCCGCCGGGCGGGACACTGAAGCTTTCTTT
CDR3aa: CASSIAAGRDTEAFF

j_gene: TRBJ2-2
v_gene: TRBV9
abundance: -
d_gene: TRBD2
CDR3nt: TGTGCCAGCAGCGTCGGGAGGGTCACGGCGAACACCGGGGAGCTGTTTTTT
CDR3aa: CASSVGRVTANTGELFF

j_gene: TRBJ1-4
v_gene: TRBV5-1
abundance: -
d_gene: TRBD1
CDR3nt: TGCGCCAGCAGCGTTGGAGGGGGCGCCTCATGGGGCGAAAAACTGTTTTTT
CDR3aa: CASSVGGGASWGEKLFF

j_gene: TRBJ2-3
v_gene: TRBV29-1
abundance: -
d_gene: TRBD2
CDR3nt: TGCAGCGTCGATACCCCACTAGCGGGGGACACAGATACGCAGTATTTT
CDR3aa: CSVDTPLAGDTDTQYF

j_gene: TRBJ2-7
v_gene: TRBV2
abundance: -
d_gene: TRBD1
CDR3nt: TGTGCCAGCAGCCGGGACAGAGCCTACGAGCAGTACTTC
CDR3aa: CASSRDRAYEQYF

j_gene: TRBJ2-2
v_gene: TRBV5-1
abundance: -
d_gene: -
CDR3nt: TGCGCCAGCAGCTTGGAGTCGGCGGTATACGGAACCGGGGAGCTGTTTTTT
CDR3aa: CASSLESAVYGTGELFF

j_gene: TRBJ1-2
v_gene: TRBV6-1
abundance: -
d_gene: -
CDR3nt: TGTGCCAGCAGCCTACTGGGCTACACCTTC
CDR3aa: CASSLLGYTF

j_gene: TRBJ1-1
v_gene: TRBV5-1
abundance: -
d_gene: -
CDR3nt: TGCGCCAGCAGTGGCGTGGGGGGACGTGTTCCGTGGACTGAAGCTTTCTTT
CDR3aa: CASSGVGGRVPWTEAFF

j_gene: TRBJ2-2
v_gene: TRBV29-1
abundance: -
d_gene: -
CDR3nt: TGCAGCGTTGTAAGGGACAAAAACGGGGAGCTGTTTTTT
CDR3aa: CSVVRDKNGELFF

j_gene: TRBJ1-1
v_gene: TRBV6-1
abundance: -
d_gene: TRBD1
CDR3nt: TGTGCCAGCAACCTCGGGACAGGGAACACTGAAGCTTTCTTT
CDR3aa: CASNLGTGNTEAFF

j_gene: TRBJ2-3
v_gene: TRBV5-1
abundance: few
d_gene: -
CDR3nt: TGCGCCAGCAGCTTGGAGGGGGATTTATCGGTCCGGGCCACAGATACGCAGTATTTT
CDR3aa: CASSLEGDLSVRATDTQYF

j_gene: TRBJ2-7
v_gene: TRBV27
abundance: -
d_gene: TRBD2
CDR3nt: TGTGCCAGCAGTTTGACTAGCCGCCACGAGCAGTACTTC
CDR3aa: CASSLTSRHEQYF

j_gene: TRBJ1-2
v_gene: TRBV14
abundance: -
d_gene: -
CDR3nt: TGTGCCAGCAGCCCAGGCCCCTATGGCTACACCTTC
CDR3aa: CASSPGPYGYTF

j_gene: TRBJ1-2
v_gene: TRBV29-1
abundance: -
d_gene: -
CDR3nt: TGCAGCGCAATTGTCCCATGGGAGGGGGCTAACTATGGCTACACCTTC
CDR3aa: CSAIVPWEGANYGYTF

j_gene: TRBJ2-5
v_gene: TRBV4-1
abundance: -
d_gene: -
CDR3nt: TGCGCCAGCAGCCAAGATCAGGAAGAGACCCAGTACTTC
CDR3aa: CASSQDQEETQYF

j_gene: TRBJ1-1
v_gene: TRBV11-2
abundance: -
d_gene: TRBD1
CDR3nt: TGTGCCAGCAGCTTTGGGGGACAGGGTGCGTTCACTGAAGCTTTCTTT
CDR3aa: CASSFGGQGAFTEAFF

j_gene: TRBJ2-1
v_gene: TRBV5-6
abundance: -
d_gene: TRBD2
CDR3nt: TGTGCCAGCAGCTCCTTTGCGCTAGCGGGGGGGAGGGAGCAGTTCTTC
CDR3aa: CASSSFALAGGREQFF

j_gene: TRBJ1-2
v_gene: TRBV2
abundance: -
d_gene: -
CDR3nt: TGTGCCAGCCGAGCGCCAGCCACAGGTGGCTACACCTTC
CDR3aa: CASRAPATGGYTF

j_gene: TRBJ2-7
v_gene: TRBV5-1
abundance: -
d_gene: TRBD2
CDR3nt: TGCGCCAGCAGCACAACCTTAGGACTAGCGGGAGCTGAGCAGTACTTC
CDR3aa: CASSTTLGLAGAEQYF

j_gene: TRBJ2-3
v_gene: TRBV5-1
abundance: once
d_gene: -
CDR3nt: TGCGCCAGCAGCTTGCTGGCGGGGCTCACAGATACGCAGTATTTT
CDR3aa: CASSLLAGLTDTQYF